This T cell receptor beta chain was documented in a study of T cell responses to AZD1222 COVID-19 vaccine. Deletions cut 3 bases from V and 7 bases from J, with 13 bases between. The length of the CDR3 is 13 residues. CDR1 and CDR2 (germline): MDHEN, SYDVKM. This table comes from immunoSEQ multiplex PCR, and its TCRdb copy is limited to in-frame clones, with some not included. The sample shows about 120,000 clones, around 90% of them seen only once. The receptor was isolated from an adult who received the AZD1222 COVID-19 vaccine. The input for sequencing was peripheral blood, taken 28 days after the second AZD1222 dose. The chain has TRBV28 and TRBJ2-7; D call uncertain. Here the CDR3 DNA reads TGTGCCAGCAGTTTTAGCTTGCTGGGGGAGCAGTACTTC. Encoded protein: CASSFSLLGEQYF. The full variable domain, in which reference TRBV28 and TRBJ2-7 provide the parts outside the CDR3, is DVKVTQSSRYLVKRTGEKVFLECVQDMDHENMFWYRQDPGLGLRLIYFSYDVKMKEKGDIPEGYSVSREKKERFSLILESASTNQTSMYLCASSFSLLGEQYFGPGTRLTVT.